These 5 T cell receptor beta chains share one sample of origin, sequenced in a study of blood T cell repertoires in COVID-19. The method was immunoSEQ multiplex PCR; TCRdb's version includes in-frame clones alone and lacks a portion of them. The sample has 95,000 to 100,000 clones, approximately 81% seen once. Sequencing input: peripheral blood. Source of these receptors: a woman aged 70 to 79 with active or convalescent COVID-19.

This clone was seen only a few times. CDR3 protein: CASSLTGVDYGYTF. In DNA, the CDR3 is TGTGCCAGCAGTTTAACAGGGGTGGACTATGGCTACACCTTC. The chain carries TRBV28 and TRBJ1-2, with 7 bases aligning to TRBD1. The V gene's germline CDR1 is MDHEN and CDR2 SYDVKM. V shed 2 bases, J shed 3 bases, and the junction held 3 bases outside the gene matches. This CDR3 spans 14 amino acids.

V is TRBV6-5 and J is TRBJ2-1; 9 bases fit TRBD1. In germline, CDR1 is MNHEY, CDR2 SVGAGI. V was clipped by 4 bases and J by 7 bases; unmatched bases: 11. The CDR3 length is 16 residues. The CDR3 is CASSSAGTGNKNEQFF. The CDR3 nucleotides are TGTGCCAGCAGTTCCGCCGGGACAGGGAATAAAAATGAGCAGTTCTTC.

The chain carries TRBV15 and TRBJ1-1; D is unclear. The CDR3 is made up of 13 amino acids. With 0 bases removed from V and 1 base from J, the gap between germline ends came to 3 bases. Germline lookup yields CDR1 LNHNV and CDR2 YYDKDF (reference sequence). The CDR3 DNA sequence: TGTGCCACCAGCAGAGACCGGAACACTGAAGCTTTCTTT. This codes for CATSRDRNTEAFF.

The J gene is TRBJ2-7, the V gene TRBV5-6; 8 bases match TRBD1. The junction had 1 base not matched to a gene; V was cut back by 0 bases and J by 5 bases. Germline CDR1 is SGHDT and CDR2 is YYEEEE. The CDR3 totals 13 residues. CDR3 nucleotides: TGTGCCAGCAGCTTGGAGGACAGGGACGAGCAGTACTTC. Amino acids: CASSLEDRDEQYF.

The chain recombines TRBV6-5 with TRBJ1-4; TRBD1 aligns across 7 bases. CDR3 size: 15 residues. The V and J ends lost 5 bases and 5 bases, in that order; junction bases with no gene match: 8. Germline V lookup: CDR1 MNHEY, CDR2 SVGAGI. As DNA, the CDR3 is TGTGCCAGCAGTATATACAGGGGTGGAAATGAAAAACTGTTTTTT. It translates to CASSIYRGGNEKLFF.